The present T cell receptor (beta chain) was sequenced within a study of identical twins (dated by TCRdb to 2016 to 2017). Regarding the complete study: The study deep-sequenced TCR alpha and beta repertoires from monozygotic twins, unrelated adults of various ages and cord blood to test whether fetal clonotypes persist. To rule out contamination, replicate twin experiments were performed at different times with different library preparation protocols.

As for this clonotype: Its antigen is still unknown. An end of the junction differs from the germline gene, which may be a read error.

To prepare the library, 5' RACE was applied. The sequencer was an Illumina HiSeq 2000. Template switching introduced a universal primer binding site; the final cDNA contained a unique molecular identifier, enabling accurate counting of TCR cDNA molecules. Specific primers in the conserved constant-segment region were used to synthesize first-strand cDNA for TCR alpha and beta chains. To control for contamination, each cDNA library was double barcoded with a SMART-Mk sample barcode plus Illumina barcodes. Two successive PCR steps introduced TruSeq adapter sequences along with Illumina sample barcodes. TCR alpha and beta cDNA libraries were sequenced on the Illumina HiSeq platform with custom primers. The study's processing was this. Raw reads were processed with MiGEC to extract unique molecular identifiers, and MiXCR was used to determine CDR3 positions. For each individual, recombination models were inferred using an EM algorithm with the repgenHMM and IGoR tools. Shared clonotype analysis was performed with the tcR package in R, normalizing sharing by the product of cloneset sizes. Out-of-frame nonproductive sequences were analyzed to study raw recombination free of thymic and clonal selection effects. TCRdb applied fastp at Q25 and MiXCR to the public reads, then kept only in-frame beta chains. CDR3 protein duplicates are merged, each entry listing the most common genes and DNA. The V and J calls here are based on TCRdb, not the publication. The sample table records approximately 410,000 distinct CDR3 sequences; about 18% of these occur just once. The ten top clones hold around 10% of the sample.

General study outcomes and caveats: Recombination models systematically underestimated out-of-frame TCR alpha sharing in monozygotic twins but agreed with sharing between unrelated individuals. Conclusions relied on cross-sectional statistical analysis, since the same donors could not be followed over many years. Abundant cord blood beta clonotypes had fewer insertions, young adult naive repertoires showed a similar but weaker trend, and memory repertoires showed no such trend. In beta out-of-frame sequences, excess twin sharing was weaker, because having fewer shared sequences lowered the signal-to-noise ratio. Compared with coincidental sharing between unrelated individuals, an excess of low generation-probability sequences was observed among out-of-frame TCR alpha sequences shared between twins. Zero-insertion analyses could be partly confounded by invariant T cells such as MAIT and iNKT, although diverse VJ usage argued against such confounding for most clonotypes.

The CDR3 spans 14 residues, from the cysteine through the phenylalanine. Only the CDR3 DNA stays, 42 bases, in frame from base 1. Via the germline V gene, CDR1 is SGHRS and CDR2 YFSETQ. Every donor was a healthy Caucasian. Three unrelated non-twin adults were additionally sequenced: a male aged 18 to 30, a male aged 50 to 60 and a female aged 50 to 60. Miltenyi CD45RO+ enrichment and human naive T-cell isolation kits were used to isolate memory (CD45RO+) and naive T cells from PBMC. The rearranged segments are TRBV5-1 and TRBJ1-1; TRBD1 might be the D gene, on 5 matching bases. Material for sequencing was naive T cells sorted from blood. What the cell subset or site label conveys for this sample: cells isolated with a human naive T-cell isolation kit. The receptor was derived from a man aged 45-65 years in good health. The DNA reads TGCGCCAGCAGCGACGGGACGGGGAACACTGAAGCTTTGTTT. This sequence encodes CASSDGTGNTEALF.